The 22 T cell receptor beta chains below all came from one sample that was sequenced in a study of post-analysis software for immune sequencing data (dated by TCRdb to about 2015). Results and caveats for the whole study, not just this receptor: Patients showed significantly higher frequencies than controls for roughly 5 TRBV segments, among them TRBV5-6, TRBV5-1 and TRBV20-1.

Their antigens remain unidentified. Libraries were prepared through PCR. Reads for this sample came from an Illumina HiSeq 2500. Unique molecular identifiers were incorporated into TCR beta cDNA libraries to reduce PCR and sequencing biases. TCRdb passed the public sequencing reads through fastp at Q25 and MiXCR, retaining productive beta sequences. Each CDR3 protein appears once, grouped with its most common genes and DNA. In this sample the table shows hundreds of thousands of distinct CDR3 sequences, 25% to 30% of which occur a single time. The top ten constitute roughly 0.54% of the sample. Sequences were obtained from blood. The receptors here all came from a girl aged 5-17 years with multiple sclerosis.

The CDR3 reads CASTRDYGYTF. As DNA, the CDR3 is TGTGCCAGCACGAGGGACTATGGCTACACCTTC. The V and J genes are TRBV5-5 and TRBJ1-2; no clear D. Germline CDR1 SGHKS, CDR2 YYEKEE (reference sequence). The V gene lost 6 bases and the J gene lost 3 bases, with 6 bases spanning the gap. CDR3 length equals 11 residues.

The V call is TRBV6-5, the J call TRBJ1-2; D might be TRBD1 (5 bases). The CDR3 has 15 amino acids. CDR1 and CDR2 from the germline V gene are MNHEY and SVGAGI. V was pared by 2 bases and J by 6 bases, with 16 bases between. CDR3 loop: CASSYDGRGNNGYTF. The CDR3 region has the DNA TGTGCCAGCAGTTACGACGGTCGGGGGAATAATGGCTACACCTTC.

A few counts support this clonotype. CDR3 residues: CSVTPGTTSYEQYF. CDR3 coding DNA: TGCAGCGTCACCCCCGGGACCACCTCCTACGAGCAGTACTTC. The genes are TRBV29-1 and TRBJ2-7; TRBD1 or TRBD2 may be the D gene (5 bases each). V was pared by 6 bases and J by 0 bases, with 15 bases between. This CDR3 region has 14 residues. Germline V lookup: CDR1 SQVTM, CDR2 ANQGSEA.

The chain uses TRBV20-1 and TRBJ1-2; possibly TRBD1 for D (6 bases). V lost 6 bases and J lost 4, with 18 bases in between. The CDR3 consists of 14 residues. CDR1 DFQATT and CDR2 SNEGSKA come from the germline V gene (reference sequence). CDR3 sequence (DNA): TGCAGTGCCACGTCCCGGGACATGTTCTATGGCTACACCTTC. Amino acid sequence: CSATSRDMFYGYTF.

This clonotype has only a few counts. This sequence joins TRBV7-8 and TRBJ2-3; tentatively, D is TRBD1 or TRBD2 (5 bases each). V was clipped by 0 bases and J by 2 bases, with 12 bases between them. This CDR3 has 16 amino acids. Germline-derived CDR1 and CDR2 are SGHVS and FQNEAQ. The CDR3 protein is CASSLALRGTTDTQYF. The CDR3 DNA reads as TGTGCCAGCAGCTTAGCGCTGAGGGGTACCACAGATACGCAGTATTTT.

This clonotype showed up many times. The rearrangement links TRBV20-1 to TRBJ2-4; 13 bases agree with TRBD2. V dropped 2 bases and J dropped 8; count of bases not matched to a gene: 6. The CDR3 covers 15 residues. Germline values: CDR1 DFQATT, CDR2 SNEGSKA (reference sequence). CDR3 loop: CSARKTSGGLDIQYF. DNA for the CDR3: TGCAGTGCTAGAAAGACTAGCGGGGGGTTGGACATTCAGTACTTC.

This clonotype has just a few counts. The gene calls are TRBV29-1 and TRBJ2-5; D assignment may be TRBD1 or TRBD2 (5 bases each). The CDR3 runs to 13 residues. Germline CDR1 SQVTM, CDR2 ANQGSEA. Between the trimmed V and J ends, which lost 6 bases and 2 bases, there was a span of 13 bases. The chain's CDR3 is CSVKRGRQETQYF. The DNA of the CDR3 is TGCAGCGTAAAGAGGGGCCGTCAAGAGACCCAGTACTTC.

The table lists this clonotype with many counts. This chain uses TRBV20-1 with TRBJ2-5; TRBD2 might be the D (6 bases). V dropped 1 base and J dropped 7 bases, with 7 bases sitting between them. The CDR3 is 11 amino acids. Germline loops: CDR1 DFQATT, CDR2 SNEGSKA (reference sequence). Here the CDR3 reads CSARGGGTQYF. In DNA form, the CDR3 reads TGCAGTGCTAGAGGGGGAGGGACCCAGTACTTC.

The rearrangement links TRBV28 to TRBJ1-4, with D maybe TRBD1 (6 bases). The V gene lost 5 bases and the J gene lost 8 bases, with 24 bases spanning the gap. This CDR3 is 17 amino acids long. CDR1 and CDR2 from the germline V gene are MDHEN and SYDVKM. CDR3 residues: CASSTILGAPGGEKLFF. The CDR3 bases are TGTGCCAGCAGTACAATTTTGGGGGCCCCCGGAGGGGAAAAACTGTTTTTT.

J is TRBJ2-1 and V is TRBV7-2; D might be TRBD2 (6 bases). Germline CDR1 and CDR2: SGHTA and FQGNSA. The CDR3 runs 15 residues. Trimming removed 5 bases at V and 6 bases at J, with 17 bases between. The CDR3 region has the DNA TGTGCCAGCAGCCGATGGAGGGTACAGGTCAATGAGCAGTTCTTC. It is translated as CASSRWRVQVNEQFF.

V usage is TRBV4-1 and J usage is TRBJ1-2; D gene ambiguous. V lost 0 bases to trimming and J lost 0 bases, with 8 bases between them. The CDR3 is 15 residues long. CDR1 is MGHRA and CDR2 is YSYEKL in the germline V gene. The CDR3 DNA follows: TGCGCCAGCAGCCAAGACGACCGAACTAACTATGGCTACACCTTC. Translation: CASSQDDRTNYGYTF.

This clonotype has only a few counts. CDR3 sequence reads: CASSPGTGPDQPQHF. DNA for the CDR3: TGCGCCAGCAGCCCCGGGACAGGGCCCGATCAGCCCCAGCATTTT. The chain employs TRBV5-1 and TRBJ1-5, with 9 bases that match TRBD1. With 4 bases clipped from V and 5 bases from J, the junction kept 7 bases outside the gene matches. This CDR3 region has 15 residues. Germline V gene lookup returns CDR1 SGHRS and CDR2 YFSETQ.

The table lists this clonotype with a few counts. This chain connects TRBV21-1 to TRBJ2-7; TRBD2, the table's D call, was not compared with the DNA. Judging by the DNA end, TRBJ2-5 fits better; the J call may be wrong. TRBV21-1 is described as a pseudogene. This CDR3 is built from 15 residues. The CDR3 loop is CASSKPGGAGETQYF. The CDR3 region has the DNA TGTGCCAGCAGCAAACCCGGGGGGGCCGGTGAGACCCAGTACTTC.

Points on this clonotype: At one end, the junction sequence differs from germline, possibly due to a read error. V is TRBV27 and J is TRBJ2-1; D gene unclear. The CDR3 contains 14 residues. The germline CDR1 and CDR2 sequences are MNHEY and SMNVEV (reference sequence). CDR3: CAGSLSASSFEQFF. DNA of the CDR3: TGTGCCGGCAGTTTATCGGCCTCGAGCTTCGAGCAGTTCTTC.

The V gene is TRBV24-1, the J gene TRBJ2-1, with D tentatively TRBD2 (5 bases). From germline, CDR1 is KGHDR and CDR2 SFDVKD. This CDR3 is 14 amino acids long. V gave up 9 bases and J gave up 1 base, with 12 bases separating them. CDR3 nucleotide sequence: TGTGCCACCCCATGGAGCGGTTCCTACAATGAGCAGTTCTTC. This encodes CATPWSGSYNEQFF.

The genes are TRBV4-3 and TRBJ2-2, with 8 bases identical to TRBD2. The V segment lost 1 base and the J segment 0 bases; nucleotides outside the gene matches: 7. The CDR3 covers 18 residues. Germline V gene lookup returns CDR1 LGHNA and CDR2 YSLEER. The CDR3 bases are TGCGCCAGCAGCCAAGGCCCTCCGGGACTAGCGAACACCGGGGAGCTGTTTTTT. Translating gives CASSQGPPGLANTGELFF.

This clonotype was seen at least ten times. The V and J genes are TRBV7-2 and TRBJ2-3; no reliable D call. Germline V gene sequence: CDR1 SGHTA, CDR2 FQGNSA. The CDR3 length is 13 residues. Between the trimmed V and J ends, which lost 4 bases and 1 base, there was a span of 6 bases. The CDR3 nucleotides read TGTGCCAGCAGCTCATTACGCACAGATACGCAGTATTTT. It codes for CASSSLRTDTQYF.

This clonotype was picked up a small number of times. The chain uses TRBV7-2 and TRBJ1-2; the D gene is possibly TRBD1 (6 bases). Germline assignment: CDR1 SGHTA and CDR2 FQGNSA. The CDR3 spans 15 residues. Trimming shortened V by 1 base and J by 4 bases, and 13 bases separated the two germline ends. The CDR3 loop is CASSLGGGPGYGYTF. CDR3 nucleotide sequence: TGTGCCAGCAGCTTAGGCGGGGGGCCTGGCTATGGCTACACCTTC.

The CDR3 region is CASSGGQRYGYTF. The CDR3 DNA follows: TGCGCCAGCAGCGGGGGACAGCGCTATGGCTACACCTTC. The chain carries TRBV5-1 and TRBJ1-2; 7 positions agree with TRBD1. The CDR3 extends over 13 amino acids. Trimming at V came to 4 bases and at J to 4 bases, leaving 4 bases not matched to a gene. CDR1 and CDR2 from the germline V gene are SGHRS and YFSETQ.

At least ten counts were recorded for this clonotype. The rearrangement links TRBV29-1 to TRBJ2-1, with 7 bases matching TRBD2. The germline CDR1 and CDR2 sequences are SQVTM and ANQGSEA. There are 13 residues in the CDR3. The V and J ends lost 4 bases and 10 bases, in that order; junction bases with no gene match: 10. CDR3 region: CSVGRAGRGEQFF. CDR3 DNA: TGCAGCGTTGGCAGAGCGGGGCGGGGGGAGCAGTTCTTC.

This clonotype was found a few times. The J gene is TRBJ2-3, the V gene TRBV2; TRBD2 matches at 9 bases. This CDR3 has 16 residues. V lost 3 bases, J lost 1 base, and 5 bases stayed unmatched. The V gene's germline CDR1 is SNHLY and CDR2 FYNNEI. The CDR3 DNA reads TGTGCCAGCAGTGAGGTAGCGGGGGATCGCACAGATACGCAGTATTTT. Protein product: CASSEVAGDRTDTQYF.

V and J are TRBV25-1 and TRBJ2-1; D gene uncertain. This CDR3 contains 13 residues. Germline CDR1 reads MGHDK; CDR2 reads SYGVNS. Deletions cut 6 bases from V and 8 bases from J, with 14 bases between. The CDR3 DNA is TGTGCCAGCAGGGAAATAAGTTCGGATGAGCAGTTCTTC. The encoded protein is CASREISSDEQFF. The entire variable domain, with the rest obtained from reference TRBV25-1 and TRBJ2-1, is as follows: EADIYQTPRYLVIGTGKKITLECSQTMGHDKMYWYQQDPGMELHLIHYSYGVNSTEKGDLSSESTVSRIRTEHFPLTLESARPSHTSQYLCASREISSDEQFFGPGTRLTVL.